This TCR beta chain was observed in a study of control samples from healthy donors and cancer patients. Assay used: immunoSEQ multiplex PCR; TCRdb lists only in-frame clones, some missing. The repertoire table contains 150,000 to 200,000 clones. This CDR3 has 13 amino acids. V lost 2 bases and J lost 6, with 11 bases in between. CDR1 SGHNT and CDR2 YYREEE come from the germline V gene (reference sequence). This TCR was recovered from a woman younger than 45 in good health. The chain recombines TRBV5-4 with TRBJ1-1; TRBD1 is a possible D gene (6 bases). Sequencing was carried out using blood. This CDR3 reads CASSLKGGAEAFF. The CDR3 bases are TGTGCCAGCAGCTTAAAGGGGGGGGCTGAAGCTTTCTTT.